This paragraph covers one T cell receptor (beta chain) sequence. Its antigen is unknown. Profiling relied on immunoSEQ multiplex PCR, and the TCRdb table lists in-frame clones only, not all of them. The sample lists about 200,000 clones; over 80% were seen once. The data belong to a study of cytomegalovirus exposure and HLA in healthy donors. General study findings and limits: That first-cohort TCR clusters tended to co-occur in the approximately 120 validation repertoires was found in a later analysis. The study put 150 to 200 TCR beta chains on its list as cytomegalovirus-associated.

CDR1 SGHAT and CDR2 FQNNGV come from the germline V gene. The CDR3 extends over 12 amino acids. V lost 7 bases and J lost 6, with 11 bases in between. The sequence was collected from a woman aged 18 to 35 in good health and CMV-seronegative. What was sequenced was PBMCs. This chain uses TRBV11-2 with TRBJ2-3; no clear D gene. The CDR3 region has the DNA TGTGCCAGCAACAATGCCGGGGATACGCAGTATTTT. This sequence encodes CASNNAGDTQYF.